This TCR beta chain was sequenced during a study of shared clonotypes between healthy human individuals. Study-wide context: CD8 memory received one plate per donor, CD8 naive two, CD4 memory three and CD4 naive three. The study's findings and limits: Clonotype sharing across several donors was observed for roughly 5% of naive CD4 clonotypes.

Profiled with immunoSEQ multiplex PCR; TCRdb holds only in-frame clones, not every one. The repertoire consists of about 2.3 million clones, with approximately 90% occurring once and the leading ten covering approximately 0.41%. V lost 7 bases to trimming and J lost 9 bases; unmatched junction nucleotides: 15. This CDR3 is 16 amino acids long. CDR1 is SEHNR and CDR2 is FQNEAQ in the germline V gene (reference sequence). With respect to this clone: Its specificity is not known.

Specimen: naive CD4+ T cells from PBMCs. Subset defined: CD45RA+ positively selected. This TCR came from a man between 18 and 29 years old in good health. Some clones in this sample may be carry-over from other donors' samples. The chain uses TRBV7-9 and TRBJ2-1, with 10 bases fitting TRBD2. The CDR3 protein is CASTGEIAGGGVEQFF. The DNA for the CDR3 is TGTGCCAGCACGGGAGAAATAGCGGGAGGCGGAGTTGAGCAGTTCTTC.